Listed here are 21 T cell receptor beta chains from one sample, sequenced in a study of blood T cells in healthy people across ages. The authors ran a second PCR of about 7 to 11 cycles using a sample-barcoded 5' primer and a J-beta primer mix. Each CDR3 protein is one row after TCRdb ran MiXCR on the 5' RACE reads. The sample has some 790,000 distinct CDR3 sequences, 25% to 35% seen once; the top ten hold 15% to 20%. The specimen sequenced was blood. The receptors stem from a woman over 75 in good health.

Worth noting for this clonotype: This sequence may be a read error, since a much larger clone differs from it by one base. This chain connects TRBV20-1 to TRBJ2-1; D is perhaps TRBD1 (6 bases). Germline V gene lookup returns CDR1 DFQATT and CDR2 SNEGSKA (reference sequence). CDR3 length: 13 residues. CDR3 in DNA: TGCGGTGCTAAACAGGGATTATACAATGAGCAGTTCTTC. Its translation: CGAKQGLYNEQFF.

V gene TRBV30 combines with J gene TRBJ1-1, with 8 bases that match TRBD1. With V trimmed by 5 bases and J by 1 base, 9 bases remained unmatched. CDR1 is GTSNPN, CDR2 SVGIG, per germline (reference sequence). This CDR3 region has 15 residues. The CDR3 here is CAWGTGKVGNTEAFF. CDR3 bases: TGTGCCTGGGGGACAGGAAAGGTCGGGAACACTGAAGCTTTCTTT.

CDR3 region: CASSPTEQGIEAFF. CDR3 in DNA: TGTGCCAGCAGCCCAACGGAGCAGGGAATTGAAGCTTTCTTT. The gene calls are TRBV7-9 and TRBJ1-1; the D gene is possibly TRBD1 (5 bases). Per germline, CDR1 SEHNR and CDR2 FQNEAQ (reference sequence). V lost 5 bases and J 7 bases, leaving 17 bases between the germline ends. CDR3 size: 14 residues. The variable domain in full, with the rest retrieved from reference TRBV7-9 and TRBJ1-1, is DTGVSQNPRHKITKRGQNVTFRCDPISEHNRLYWYRQTLGQGPEFLTYFQNEAQLEKSRLLSDRFSAERPKGSFSTLEIQRTEQGDSAMYLCASSPTEQGIEAFFGQGTRLTVV.

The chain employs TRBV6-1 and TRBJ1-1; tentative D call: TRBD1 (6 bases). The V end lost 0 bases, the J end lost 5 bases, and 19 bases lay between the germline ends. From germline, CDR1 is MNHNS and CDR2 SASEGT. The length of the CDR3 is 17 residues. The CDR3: CASSEAAGGGRRTEAFF. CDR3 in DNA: TGTGCCAGCAGTGAAGCAGCGGGGGGCGGAAGGCGTACTGAAGCTTTCTTT.

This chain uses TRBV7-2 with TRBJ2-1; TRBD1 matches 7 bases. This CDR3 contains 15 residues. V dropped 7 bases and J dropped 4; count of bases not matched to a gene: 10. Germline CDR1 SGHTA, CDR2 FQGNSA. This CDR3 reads CASTQGGSLYNEQFF. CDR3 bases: TGTGCCAGCACCCAAGGGGGCAGCCTTTACAATGAGCAGTTCTTC.

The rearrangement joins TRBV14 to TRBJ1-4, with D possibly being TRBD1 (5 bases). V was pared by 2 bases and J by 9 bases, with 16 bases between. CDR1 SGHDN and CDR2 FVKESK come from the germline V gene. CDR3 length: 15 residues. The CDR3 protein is CASSQNSGVGKKLFF. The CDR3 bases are TGTGCCAGCAGCCAAAATTCGGGGGTAGGGAAAAAACTGTTTTTT.

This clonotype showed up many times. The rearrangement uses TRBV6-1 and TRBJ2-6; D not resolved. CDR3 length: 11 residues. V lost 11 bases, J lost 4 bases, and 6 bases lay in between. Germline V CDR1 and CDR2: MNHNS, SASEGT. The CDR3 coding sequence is TGTGCCCCGCCCGGGGCCAACGTCCTGACTTTC. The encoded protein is CAPPGANVLTF.

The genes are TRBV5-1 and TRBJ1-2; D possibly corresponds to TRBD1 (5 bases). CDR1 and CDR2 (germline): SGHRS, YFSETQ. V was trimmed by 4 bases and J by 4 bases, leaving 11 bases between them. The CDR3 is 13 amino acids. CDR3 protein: CASSRDPIYGYTF. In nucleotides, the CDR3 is TGCGCCAGCAGCCGGGACCCCATCTATGGCTACACCTTC.

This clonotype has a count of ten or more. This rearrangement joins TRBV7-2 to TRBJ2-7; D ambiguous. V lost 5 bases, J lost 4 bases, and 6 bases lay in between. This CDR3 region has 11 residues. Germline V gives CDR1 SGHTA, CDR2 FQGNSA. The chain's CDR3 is CASSIRYEQYF. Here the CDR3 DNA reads TGTGCCAGCAGCATCCGGTACGAGCAGTACTTC.

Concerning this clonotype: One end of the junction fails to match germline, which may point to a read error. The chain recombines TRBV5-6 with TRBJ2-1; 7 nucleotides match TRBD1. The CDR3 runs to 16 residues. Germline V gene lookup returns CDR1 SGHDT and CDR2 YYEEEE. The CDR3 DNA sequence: TGTGCCCGCAGCTCGACCACCGGGACAGCGATCAATGAGCAGTTCTTC. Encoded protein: CARSSTTGTAINEQFF.

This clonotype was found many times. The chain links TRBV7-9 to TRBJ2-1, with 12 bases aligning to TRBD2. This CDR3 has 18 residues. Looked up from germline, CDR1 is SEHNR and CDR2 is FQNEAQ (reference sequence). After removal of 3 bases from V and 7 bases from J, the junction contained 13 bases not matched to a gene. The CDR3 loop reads CASSLPPLLAGGRNEQFF. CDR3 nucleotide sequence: TGTGCCAGCAGCTTGCCCCCCCTTCTAGCGGGGGGGAGGAATGAGCAGTTCTTC.

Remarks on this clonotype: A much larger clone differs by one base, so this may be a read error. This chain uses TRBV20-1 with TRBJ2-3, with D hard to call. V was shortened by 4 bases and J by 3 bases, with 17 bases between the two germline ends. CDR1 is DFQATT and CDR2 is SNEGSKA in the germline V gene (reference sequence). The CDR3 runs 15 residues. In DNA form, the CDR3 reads TGCAGTGCTATCTCGCAGGCTGGAAGGACAGATACGCAGTATTTT. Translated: CSAISQAGRTDTQYF.

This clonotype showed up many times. CDR3 bases: TGTGCCAGCAGTTACTCGTCCCAACAGCGGGCCTTGGCTTACAATGAGCAGTTCTTC. As protein: CASSYSSQQRALAYNEQFF. The chain links TRBV6-2 or TRBV6-3 to TRBJ2-1; a possible D gene is TRBD2 (6 bases). Germline-derived CDR1 and CDR2 are MNHEY and SVGEGT. The CDR3 spans 19 residues. The V end lost 0 bases, the J end lost 4 bases, and 22 bases lay between the germline ends.

In DNA form, the CDR3 reads TGTGCCAGCAGCCAAGTACTTTCCGGACCGGATGGCTACACCTTC. Its protein product is CASSQVLSGPDGYTF. The chain joins TRBV14 to TRBJ1-2; D unclear. CDR3 length equals 15 residues. In germline, CDR1 is SGHDN, CDR2 FVKESK. V lost 1 base, J lost 6 bases, and 15 bases lay in between.

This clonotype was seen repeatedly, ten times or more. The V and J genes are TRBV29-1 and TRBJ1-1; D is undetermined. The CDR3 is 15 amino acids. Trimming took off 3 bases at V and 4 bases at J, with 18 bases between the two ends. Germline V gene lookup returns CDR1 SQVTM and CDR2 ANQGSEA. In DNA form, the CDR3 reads TGCAGCGTTGATATCATTGAAGGTTGGCGCACTGAAGCTTTCTTT. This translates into CSVDIIEGWRTEAFF. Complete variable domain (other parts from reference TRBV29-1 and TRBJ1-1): SAVISQKPSRDICQRGTSLTIQCQVDSQVTMMFWYRQQPGQSLTLIATANQGSEATYESGFVIDKFPISRPNLTFSTLTVSNMSPEDSSIYLCSVDIIEGWRTEAFFGQGTRLTVV.

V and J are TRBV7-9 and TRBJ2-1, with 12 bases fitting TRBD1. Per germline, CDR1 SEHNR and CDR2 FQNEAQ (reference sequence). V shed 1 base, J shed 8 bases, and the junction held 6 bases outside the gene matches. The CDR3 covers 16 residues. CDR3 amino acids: CASSLVAGTGGDEQFF. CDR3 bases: TGTGCCAGCAGCTTAGTGGCCGGGACAGGGGGCGATGAGCAGTTCTTC.

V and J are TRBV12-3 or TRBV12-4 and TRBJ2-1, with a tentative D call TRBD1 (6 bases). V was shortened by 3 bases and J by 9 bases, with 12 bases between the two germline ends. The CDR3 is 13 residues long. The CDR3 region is CASSFRGEGEQFF. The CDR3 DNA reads TGTGCCAGCAGTTTCAGGGGTGAGGGTGAGCAGTTCTTC.

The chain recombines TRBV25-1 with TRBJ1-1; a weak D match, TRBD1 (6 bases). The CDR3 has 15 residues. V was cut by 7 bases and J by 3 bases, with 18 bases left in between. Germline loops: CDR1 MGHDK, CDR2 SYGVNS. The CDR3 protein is CASNLYGAGDTEAFF. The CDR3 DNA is TGTGCCAGCAACTTGTACGGGGCAGGGGACACTGAAGCTTTCTTT.

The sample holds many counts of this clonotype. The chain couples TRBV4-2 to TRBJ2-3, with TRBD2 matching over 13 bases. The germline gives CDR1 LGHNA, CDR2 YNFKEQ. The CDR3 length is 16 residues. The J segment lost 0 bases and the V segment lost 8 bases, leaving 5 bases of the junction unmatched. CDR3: CASGTSGEGSTDTQYF. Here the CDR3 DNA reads TGTGCCAGCGGGACTAGCGGGGAGGGGAGCACAGATACGCAGTATTTT.

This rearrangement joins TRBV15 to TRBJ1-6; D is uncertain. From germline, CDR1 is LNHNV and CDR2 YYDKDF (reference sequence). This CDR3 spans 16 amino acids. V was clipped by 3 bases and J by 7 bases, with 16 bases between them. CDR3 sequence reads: CATSRNPLSGNSPLHF. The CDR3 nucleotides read TGTGCCACCAGCAGGAACCCCCTTAGCGGAAATTCACCCCTCCACTTT.

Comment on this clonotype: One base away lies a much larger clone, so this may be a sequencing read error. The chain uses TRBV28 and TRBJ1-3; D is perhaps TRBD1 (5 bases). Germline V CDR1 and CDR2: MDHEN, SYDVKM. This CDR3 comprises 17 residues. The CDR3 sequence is CASSLVGGISSGDTIYF. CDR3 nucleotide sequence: TGTGCCAGCAGTCTTGTCGGGGGGATCAGCTCTGGAGACACCATATATTTT. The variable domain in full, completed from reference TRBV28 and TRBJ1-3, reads DVKVTQSSRYLVKRTGEKVFLECVQDMDHENMFWYRQDPGLGLRLIYFSYDVKMKEKGDIPEGYSVSREKKERFSLILESASTNQTSMYLCASSLVGGISSGDTIYFGEGSWLTVV.